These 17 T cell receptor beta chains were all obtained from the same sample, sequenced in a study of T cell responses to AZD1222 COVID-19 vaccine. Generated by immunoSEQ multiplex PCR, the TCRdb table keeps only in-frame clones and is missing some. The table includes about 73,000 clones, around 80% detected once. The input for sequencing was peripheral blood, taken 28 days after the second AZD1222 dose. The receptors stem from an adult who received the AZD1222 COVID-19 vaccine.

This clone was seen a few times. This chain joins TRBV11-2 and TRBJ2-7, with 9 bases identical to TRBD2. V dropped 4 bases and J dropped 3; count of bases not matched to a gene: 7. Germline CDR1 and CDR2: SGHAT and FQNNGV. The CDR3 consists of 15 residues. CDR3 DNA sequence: TGTGCCAGCAGCTCAGAGCGGGGGGCAGTCTACGAGCAGTACTTC. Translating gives CASSSERGAVYEQYF.

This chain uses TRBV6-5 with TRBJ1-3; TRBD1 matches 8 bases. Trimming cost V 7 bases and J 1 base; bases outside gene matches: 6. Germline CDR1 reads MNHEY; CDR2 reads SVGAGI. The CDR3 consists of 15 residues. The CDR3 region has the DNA TGTGCCAGCACCAAAACAGGGGGGTCTGGAAACACCATATATTTT. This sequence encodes CASTKTGGSGNTIYF.

The CDR3 nucleotides are TGTGCCAGCCTGGGGATGGGGGCGACACGCTCCTACAATGAGCAGTTCTTC. Translated: CASLGMGATRSYNEQFF. The chain uses TRBV21-1 and TRBJ2-1; no DNA check was done on the table's D call, TRBD1. TRBV21-1 is a known pseudogene. The CDR3 spans 17 residues.

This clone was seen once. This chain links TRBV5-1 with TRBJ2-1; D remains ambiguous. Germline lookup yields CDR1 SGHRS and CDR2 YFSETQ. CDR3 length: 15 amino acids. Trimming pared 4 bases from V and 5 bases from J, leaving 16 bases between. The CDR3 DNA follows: TGCGCCAGCAGCCCGATGGGCCTGCAACACAATGAGCAGTTCTTC. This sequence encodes CASSPMGLQHNEQFF.

The CDR3 bases are TGTGCCAGCAGCCCCGGCGGCATTGACAGGGTAAGAAACGAGCAGTACTTC. It specifies CASSPGGIDRVRNEQYF. This chain uses TRBV7-9 with TRBJ2-7; 7 bases line up with TRBD1. V gave up 5 bases and J gave up 5 bases; unmatched junction bases: 18. In germline, CDR1 is SEHNR, CDR2 FQNEAQ (reference sequence). CDR3 length equals 17 residues.

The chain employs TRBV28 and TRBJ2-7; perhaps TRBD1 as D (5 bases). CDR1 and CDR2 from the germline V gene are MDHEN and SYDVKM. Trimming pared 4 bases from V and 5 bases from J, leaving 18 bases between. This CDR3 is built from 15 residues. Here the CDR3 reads CASSSPKGRGNEQYF. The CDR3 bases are TGTGCCAGCAGTTCCCCCAAGGGAAGGGGAAACGAGCAGTACTTC.

The DNA for the CDR3 is TGCGCCAGCAGCTCGGGGACGGGGGGAACTACGGGAGAGCAGTACTTC. Translated: CASSSGTGGTTGEQYF. The rearrangement uses TRBV5-1 and TRBJ2-7, with 7 bases aligning to TRBD2. There are 16 residues in the CDR3. Per germline, CDR1 SGHRS and CDR2 YFSETQ. V lost 3 bases to trimming and J lost 7 bases; unmatched junction nucleotides: 16. The full variable domain, rest sourced from reference TRBV5-1 and TRBJ2-7, is KAGVTQTPRYLIKTRGQQVTLSCSPISGHRSVSWYQQTPGQGLQFLFEYFSETQRNKGNFPGRFSGRQFSNSRSEMNVSTLELGDSALYLCASSSGTGGTTGEQYFGPGTRLTVT.

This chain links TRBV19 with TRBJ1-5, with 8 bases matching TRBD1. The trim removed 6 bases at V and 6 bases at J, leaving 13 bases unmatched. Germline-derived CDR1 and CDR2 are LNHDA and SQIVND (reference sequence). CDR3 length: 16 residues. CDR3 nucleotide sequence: TGTGCCAGTAGGTGGATAACAGGGGGTCGGAGTCAGCCCCAGCATTTT. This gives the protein CASRWITGGRSQPQHF.

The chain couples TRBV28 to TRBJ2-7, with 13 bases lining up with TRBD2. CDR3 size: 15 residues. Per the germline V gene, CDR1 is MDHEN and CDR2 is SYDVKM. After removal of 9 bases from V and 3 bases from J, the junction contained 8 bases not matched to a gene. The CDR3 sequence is CASHGTSGVLYEQYF. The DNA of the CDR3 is TGTGCCAGTCATGGGACTAGCGGGGTTCTCTACGAGCAGTACTTC.

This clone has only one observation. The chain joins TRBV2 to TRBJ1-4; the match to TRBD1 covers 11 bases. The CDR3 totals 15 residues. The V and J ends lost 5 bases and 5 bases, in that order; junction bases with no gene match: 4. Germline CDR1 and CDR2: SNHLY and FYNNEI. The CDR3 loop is CASSRDRGVNEKLFF. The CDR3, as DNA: TGTGCCAGCAGTCGGGACAGGGGGGTGAATGAAAAACTGTTTTTT.

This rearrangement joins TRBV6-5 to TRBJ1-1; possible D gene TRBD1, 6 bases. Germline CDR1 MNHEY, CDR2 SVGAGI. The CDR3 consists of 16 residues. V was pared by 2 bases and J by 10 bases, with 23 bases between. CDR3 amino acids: CASSYGTHRALTGAFF. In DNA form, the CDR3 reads TGTGCCAGCAGTTACGGCACCCACAGGGCCTTAACCGGAGCTTTCTTT.

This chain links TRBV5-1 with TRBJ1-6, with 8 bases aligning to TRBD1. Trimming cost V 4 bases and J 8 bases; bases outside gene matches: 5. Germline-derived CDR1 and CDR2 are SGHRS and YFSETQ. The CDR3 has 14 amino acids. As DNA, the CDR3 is TGCGCCAGCAGCGACGGACAGGGAGATTCACCCCTCCACTTT. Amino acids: CASSDGQGDSPLHF.

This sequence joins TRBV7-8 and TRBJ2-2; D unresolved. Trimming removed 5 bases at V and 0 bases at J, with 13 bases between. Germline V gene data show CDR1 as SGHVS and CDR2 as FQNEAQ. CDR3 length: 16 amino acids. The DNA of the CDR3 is TGTGCCAGCAGCCCTAGGTTAGCACCGAACACCGGGGAGCTGTTTTTT. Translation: CASSPRLAPNTGELFF. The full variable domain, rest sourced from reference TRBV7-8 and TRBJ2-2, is GAGVSQSPRYKVAKRGQDVALRCDPISGHVSLFWYQQALGQGPEFLTYFQNEAQLDKSGLPSDRFFAERPEGSVSTLKIQRTQQEDSAVYLCASSPRLAPNTGELFFGEGSRLTVL.

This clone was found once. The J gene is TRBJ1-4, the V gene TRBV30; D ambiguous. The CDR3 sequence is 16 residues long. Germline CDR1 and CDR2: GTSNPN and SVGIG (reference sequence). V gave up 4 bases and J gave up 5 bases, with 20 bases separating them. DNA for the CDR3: TGTGCCTGGACTCGGGCTCTGGGAGGCTTGAATGAAAAACTGTTTTTT. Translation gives CAWTRALGGLNEKLFF.

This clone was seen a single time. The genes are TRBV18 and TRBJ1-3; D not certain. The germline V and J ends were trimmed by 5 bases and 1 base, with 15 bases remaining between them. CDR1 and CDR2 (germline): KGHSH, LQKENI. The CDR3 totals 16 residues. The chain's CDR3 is CASSRQGTNSGNTIYF. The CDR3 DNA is TGTGCCAGCTCAAGACAAGGCACCAATTCTGGAAACACCATATATTTT.

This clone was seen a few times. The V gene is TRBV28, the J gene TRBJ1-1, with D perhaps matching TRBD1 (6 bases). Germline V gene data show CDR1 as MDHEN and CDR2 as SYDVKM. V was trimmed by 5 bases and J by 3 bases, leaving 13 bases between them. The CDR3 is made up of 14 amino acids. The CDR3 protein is CASSPGDTYTEAFF. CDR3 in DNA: TGTGCCAGCAGTCCGGGGGACACCTACACTGAAGCTTTCTTT.

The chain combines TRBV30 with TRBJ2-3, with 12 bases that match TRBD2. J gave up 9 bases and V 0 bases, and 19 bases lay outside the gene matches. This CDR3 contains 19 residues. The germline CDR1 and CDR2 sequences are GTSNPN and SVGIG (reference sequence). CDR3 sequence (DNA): TGTGCCTGGAGTGTACGGCGGACTAGCGGGAATGTTGGTGTGGACACGCAGTATTTT. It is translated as CAWSVRRTSGNVGVDTQYF.